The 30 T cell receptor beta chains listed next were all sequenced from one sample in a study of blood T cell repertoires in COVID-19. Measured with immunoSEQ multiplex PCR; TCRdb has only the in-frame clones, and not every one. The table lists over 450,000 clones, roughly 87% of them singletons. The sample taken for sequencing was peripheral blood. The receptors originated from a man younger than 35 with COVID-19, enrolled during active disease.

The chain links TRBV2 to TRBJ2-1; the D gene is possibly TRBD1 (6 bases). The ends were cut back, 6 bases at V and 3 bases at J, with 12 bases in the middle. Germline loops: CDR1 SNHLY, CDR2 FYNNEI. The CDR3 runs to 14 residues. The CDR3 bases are TGTGCCAGCAGCCTACAGGGAGACTACAATGAGCAGTTCTTC. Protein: CASSLQGDYNEQFF.

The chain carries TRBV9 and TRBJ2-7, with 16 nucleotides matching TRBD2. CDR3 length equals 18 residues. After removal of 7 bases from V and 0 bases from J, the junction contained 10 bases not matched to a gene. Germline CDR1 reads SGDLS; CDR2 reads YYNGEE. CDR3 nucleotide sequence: TGTGCCAGCTCCTCGGGACTAGCGGGAGGGCTGAGCTCCTACGAGCAGTACTTC. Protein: CASSSGLAGGLSSYEQYF. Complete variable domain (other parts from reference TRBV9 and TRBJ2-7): DSGVTQTPKHLITATGQRVTLRCSPRSGDLSVYWYQQSLDQGLQFLIQYYNGEERAKGNILERFSAQQFPDLHSELNLSSLELGDSALYFCASSSGLAGGLSSYEQYFGPGTRLTVT.

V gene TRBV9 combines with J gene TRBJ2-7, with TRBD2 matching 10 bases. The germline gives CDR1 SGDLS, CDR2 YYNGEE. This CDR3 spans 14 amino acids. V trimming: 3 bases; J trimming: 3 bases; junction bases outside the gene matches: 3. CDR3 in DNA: TGTGCCAGCAGCGCATCTAGCGGGAGCTACGAGCAGTACTTC. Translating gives CASSASSGSYEQYF.

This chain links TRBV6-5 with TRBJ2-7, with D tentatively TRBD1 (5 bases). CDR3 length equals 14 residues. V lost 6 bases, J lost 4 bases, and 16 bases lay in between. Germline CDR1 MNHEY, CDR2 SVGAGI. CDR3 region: CASSLGQGTYEQYF. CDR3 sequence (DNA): TGTGCCAGCAGCCTGGGGCAGGGAACTTACGAGCAGTACTTC.

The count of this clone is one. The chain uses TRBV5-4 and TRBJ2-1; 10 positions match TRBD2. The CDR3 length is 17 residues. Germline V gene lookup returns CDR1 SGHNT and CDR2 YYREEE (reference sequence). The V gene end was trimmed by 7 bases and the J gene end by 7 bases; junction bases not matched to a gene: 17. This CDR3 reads CASPFVLAGDFQNEQFF. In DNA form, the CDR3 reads TGTGCCAGCCCTTTCGTTCTAGCGGGAGATTTTCAGAATGAGCAGTTCTTC.

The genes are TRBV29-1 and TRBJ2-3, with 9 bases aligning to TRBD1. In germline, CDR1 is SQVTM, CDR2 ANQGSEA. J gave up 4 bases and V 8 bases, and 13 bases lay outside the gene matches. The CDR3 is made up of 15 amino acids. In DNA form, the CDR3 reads TGCAGCAGCCGGACGGGACAGGGTCTATCAGATACGCAGTATTTT. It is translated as CSSRTGQGLSDTQYF.

CDR3 amino acids: CAWSWAQTGSTEAFF. CDR3 nucleotide sequence: TGTGCCTGGAGTTGGGCCCAGACAGGGAGTACTGAAGCTTTCTTT. The chain links TRBV30 to TRBJ1-1, with 7 bases that match TRBD1. Trimming at V came to 2 bases and at J to 5 bases, leaving 11 bases not matched to a gene. Germline V gives CDR1 GTSNPN, CDR2 SVGIG (reference sequence). The CDR3 consists of 15 residues.

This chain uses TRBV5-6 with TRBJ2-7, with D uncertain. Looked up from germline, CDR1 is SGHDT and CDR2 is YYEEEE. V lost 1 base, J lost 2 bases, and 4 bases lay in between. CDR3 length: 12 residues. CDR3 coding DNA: TGTGCCAGCAGCTTGTCCGCCTACGAGCAGTACTTC. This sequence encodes CASSLSAYEQYF.

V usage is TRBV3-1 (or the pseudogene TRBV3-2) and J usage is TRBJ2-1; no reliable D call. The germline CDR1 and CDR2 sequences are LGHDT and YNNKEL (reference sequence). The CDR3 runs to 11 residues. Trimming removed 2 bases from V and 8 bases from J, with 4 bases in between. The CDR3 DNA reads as TGTGCCAGCAGCCAATCTCATGAGCAGTTCTTC. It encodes CASSQSHEQFF.

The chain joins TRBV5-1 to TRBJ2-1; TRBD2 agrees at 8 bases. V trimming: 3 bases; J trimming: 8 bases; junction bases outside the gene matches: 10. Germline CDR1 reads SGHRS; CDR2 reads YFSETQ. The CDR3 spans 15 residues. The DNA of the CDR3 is TGCGCCAGCAGCTCCCCCGAGCGGGGGCAGGATGAGCAGTTCTTC. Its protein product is CASSSPERGQDEQFF.

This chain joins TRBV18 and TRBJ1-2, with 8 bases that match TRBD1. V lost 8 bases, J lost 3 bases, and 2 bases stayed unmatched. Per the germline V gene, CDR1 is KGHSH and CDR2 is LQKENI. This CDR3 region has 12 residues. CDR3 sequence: CASADRDYGYTF. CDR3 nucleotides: TGTGCCAGCGCGGACAGGGACTATGGCTACACCTTC.

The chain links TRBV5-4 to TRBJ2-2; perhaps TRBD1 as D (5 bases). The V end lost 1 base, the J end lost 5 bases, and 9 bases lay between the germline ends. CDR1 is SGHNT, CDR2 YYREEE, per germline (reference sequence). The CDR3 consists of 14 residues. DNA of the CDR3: TGTGCCAGCAGCTTGCCAGGGCGAACCGGGGAGCTGTTTTTT. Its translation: CASSLPGRTGELFF.

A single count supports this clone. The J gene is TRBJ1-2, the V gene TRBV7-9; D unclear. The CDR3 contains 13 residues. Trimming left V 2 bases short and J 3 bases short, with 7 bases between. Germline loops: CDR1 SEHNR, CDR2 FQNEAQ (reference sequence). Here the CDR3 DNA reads TGTGCCAGCAGCTTATCTACGGACTATGGCTACACCTTC. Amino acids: CASSLSTDYGYTF. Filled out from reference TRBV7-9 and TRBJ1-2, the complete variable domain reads DTGVSQNPRHKITKRGQNVTFRCDPISEHNRLYWYRQTLGQGPEFLTYFQNEAQLEKSRLLSDRFSAERPKGSFSTLEIQRTEQGDSAMYLCASSLSTDYGYTFGSGTRLTVV.

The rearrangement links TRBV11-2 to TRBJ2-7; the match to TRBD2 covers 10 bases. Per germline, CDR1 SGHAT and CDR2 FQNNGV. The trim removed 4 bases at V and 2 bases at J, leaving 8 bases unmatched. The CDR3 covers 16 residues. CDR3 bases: TGTGCCAGCAGCTCCCCGCGGGGGACTAGCGCCTACGAGCAGTACTTC. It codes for CASSSPRGTSAYEQYF.

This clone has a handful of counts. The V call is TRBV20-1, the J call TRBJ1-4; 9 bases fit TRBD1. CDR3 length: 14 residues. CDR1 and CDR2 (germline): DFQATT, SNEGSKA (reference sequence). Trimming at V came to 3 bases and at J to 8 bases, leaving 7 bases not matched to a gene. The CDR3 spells CSASTGGIAEKLFF. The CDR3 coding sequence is TGCAGTGCTAGTACAGGGGGCATCGCGGAAAAACTGTTTTTT.

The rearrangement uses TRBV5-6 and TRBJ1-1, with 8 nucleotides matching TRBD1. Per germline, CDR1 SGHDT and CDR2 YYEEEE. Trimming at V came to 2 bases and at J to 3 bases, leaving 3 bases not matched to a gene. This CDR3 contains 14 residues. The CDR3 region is CASSFPTGDTEAFF. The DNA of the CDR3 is TGTGCCAGCAGCTTCCCGACAGGGGACACTGAAGCTTTCTTT. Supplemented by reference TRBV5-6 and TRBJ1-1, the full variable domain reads DAGVTQSPTHLIKTRGQQVTLRCSPKSGHDTVSWYQQALGQGPQFIFQYYEEEERQRGNFPDRFSGHQFPNYSSELNVNALLLGDSALYLCASSFPTGDTEAFFGQGTRLTVV.

DNA for the CDR3: TGCGCCAGCAGTAGGGGTAACGGGGAGCTGTTTTTT. This sequence encodes CASSRGNGELFF. The chain combines TRBV10-2 with TRBJ2-2; the D gene is possibly TRBD1 (5 bases). CDR1 WSHSY and CDR2 SAAADI come from the germline V gene. CDR3 size: 12 residues. V was shortened by 5 bases and J by 7 bases, with 8 bases between the two germline ends.

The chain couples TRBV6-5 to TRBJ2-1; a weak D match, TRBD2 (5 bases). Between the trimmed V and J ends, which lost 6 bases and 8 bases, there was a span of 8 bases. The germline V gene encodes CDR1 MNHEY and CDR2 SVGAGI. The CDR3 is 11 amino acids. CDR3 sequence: CASRTGYEQFF. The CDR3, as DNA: TGTGCCAGCAGGACGGGATATGAGCAGTTCTTC.

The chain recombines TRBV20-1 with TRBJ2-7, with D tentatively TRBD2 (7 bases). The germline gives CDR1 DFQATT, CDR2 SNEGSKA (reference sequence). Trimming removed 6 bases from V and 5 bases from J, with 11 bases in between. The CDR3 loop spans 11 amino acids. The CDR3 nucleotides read TGCAGTGCACGAGGGGGGGACGAGCAGTACTTC. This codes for CSARGGDEQYF.

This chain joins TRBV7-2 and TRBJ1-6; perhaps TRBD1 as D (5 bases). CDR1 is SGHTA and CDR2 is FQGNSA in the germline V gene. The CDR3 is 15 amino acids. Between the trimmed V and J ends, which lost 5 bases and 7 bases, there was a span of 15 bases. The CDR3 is CASSVHQGRNSPLHF. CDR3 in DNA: TGTGCCAGCAGCGTACATCAGGGTCGGAATTCACCCCTCCACTTT.

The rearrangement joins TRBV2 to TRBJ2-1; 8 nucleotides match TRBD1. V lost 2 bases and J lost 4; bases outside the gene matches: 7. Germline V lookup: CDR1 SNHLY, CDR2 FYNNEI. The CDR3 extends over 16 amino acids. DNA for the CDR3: TGTGCCAGCAGTGAATCGGGCAGGGGGCCTTACAATGAGCAGTTCTTC. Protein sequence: CASSESGRGPYNEQFF.

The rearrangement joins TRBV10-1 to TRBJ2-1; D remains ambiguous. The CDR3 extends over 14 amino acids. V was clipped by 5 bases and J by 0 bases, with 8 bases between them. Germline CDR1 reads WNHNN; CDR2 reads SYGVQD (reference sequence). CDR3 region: CASSQAGSYNEQFF. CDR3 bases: TGCGCCAGCAGTCAGGCAGGCTCCTACAATGAGCAGTTCTTC.

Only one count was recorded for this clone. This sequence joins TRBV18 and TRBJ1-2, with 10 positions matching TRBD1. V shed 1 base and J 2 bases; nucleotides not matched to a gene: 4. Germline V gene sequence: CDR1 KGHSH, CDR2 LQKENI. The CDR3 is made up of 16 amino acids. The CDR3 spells CASSPQGGQGNYGYTF. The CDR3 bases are TGTGCCAGCTCACCACAGGGGGGACAGGGGAACTATGGCTACACCTTC.

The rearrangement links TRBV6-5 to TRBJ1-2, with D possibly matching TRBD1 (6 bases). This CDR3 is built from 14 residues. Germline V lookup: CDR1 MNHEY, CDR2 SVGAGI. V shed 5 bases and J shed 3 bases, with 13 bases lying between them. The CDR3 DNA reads TGTGCCAGCAGTAAGGGGGATTCGGACTATGGCTACACCTTC. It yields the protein CASSKGDSDYGYTF.

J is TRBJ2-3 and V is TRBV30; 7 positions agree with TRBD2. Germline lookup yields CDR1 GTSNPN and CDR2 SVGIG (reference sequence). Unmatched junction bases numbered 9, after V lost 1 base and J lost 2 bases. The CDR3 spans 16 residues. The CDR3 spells CAWSELAARHTDTQYF. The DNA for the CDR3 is TGTGCCTGGAGTGAGCTAGCGGCTAGGCACACAGATACGCAGTATTTT.

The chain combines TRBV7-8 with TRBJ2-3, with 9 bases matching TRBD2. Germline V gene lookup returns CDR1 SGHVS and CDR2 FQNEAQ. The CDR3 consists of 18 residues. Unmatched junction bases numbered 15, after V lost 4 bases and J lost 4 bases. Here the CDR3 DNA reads TGTGCCAGCAGCTCCCGTTTTGTGAGTAGCGGGGGAGCAGATACGCAGTATTTT. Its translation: CASSSRFVSSGGADTQYF.

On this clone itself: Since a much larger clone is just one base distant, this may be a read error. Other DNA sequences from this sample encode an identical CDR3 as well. In DNA form, the CDR3 reads TGCGCCAGCAGCTTTAGCGGTAGCACAGATACGCAGTATTTT. It yields the protein CASSFSGSTDTQYF. This chain uses TRBV5-1 with TRBJ2-3, with a weak D call TRBD2 (6 bases). The length of the CDR3 is 14 residues. V lost 2 bases, J lost 0 bases, and 7 bases lay in between. Germline V CDR1 and CDR2: SGHRS, YFSETQ.

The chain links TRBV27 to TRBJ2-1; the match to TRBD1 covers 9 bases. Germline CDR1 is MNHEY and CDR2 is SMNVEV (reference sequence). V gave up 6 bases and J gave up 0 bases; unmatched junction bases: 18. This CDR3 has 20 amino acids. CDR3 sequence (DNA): TGTGCCAGCAGGGGGCAAGGGGACAGGGTGTCCTCCTACTCCTACAATGAGCAGTTCTTC. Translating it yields CASRGQGDRVSSYSYNEQFF.

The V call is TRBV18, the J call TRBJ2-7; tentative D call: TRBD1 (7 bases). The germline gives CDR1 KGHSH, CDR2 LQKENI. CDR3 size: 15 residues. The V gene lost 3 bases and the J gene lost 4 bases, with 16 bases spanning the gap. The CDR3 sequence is CASSPKQGRSYEQYF. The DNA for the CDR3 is TGTGCCAGCTCACCGAAACAGGGGAGGTCATACGAGCAGTACTTC.

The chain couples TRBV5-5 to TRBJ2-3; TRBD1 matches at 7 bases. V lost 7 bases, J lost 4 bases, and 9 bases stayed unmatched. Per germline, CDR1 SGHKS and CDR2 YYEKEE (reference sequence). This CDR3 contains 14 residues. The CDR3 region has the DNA TGTGCCAGCCTGACAGGGACCGCGTCAGATACGCAGTATTTT. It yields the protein CASLTGTASDTQYF. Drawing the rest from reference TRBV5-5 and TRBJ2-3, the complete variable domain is DAGVTQSPTHLIKTRGQQVTLRCSPISGHKSVSWYQQVLGQGPQFIFQYYEKEERGRGNFPDRFSARQFPNYSSELNVNALLLGDSALYLCASLTGTASDTQYFGPGTRLTVL.